These 3 T cell receptor beta chains share one sample of origin, sequenced in a study of T cell responses to AZD1222 COVID-19 vaccine. Profiling relied on immunoSEQ multiplex PCR, and the TCRdb table lists in-frame clones only, not all of them. The sample has about 120,000 clones; 75% to 90% are singletons. Sequencing was performed on peripheral blood, taken on day 0 of AZD1222 vaccination. Receptors were obtained from an adult in good health.

V and J are TRBV29-1 and TRBJ2-1, with D possibly matching TRBD1 (5 bases). This CDR3 region has 14 residues. V was shortened by 7 bases and J by 5 bases, with 18 bases between the two germline ends. Germline V gene data show CDR1 as SQVTM and CDR2 as ANQGSEA. CDR3 region: CSAAMQGGHNEQFF. In DNA form, the CDR3 reads TGCAGCGCCGCAATGCAGGGTGGGCACAATGAGCAGTTCTTC.

V is TRBV19 and J is TRBJ2-6, with TRBD2 as a possible D gene (5 bases). Germline CDR1 LNHDA, CDR2 SQIVND (reference sequence). The CDR3 covers 14 residues. The V end lost 6 bases, the J end lost 0 bases, and 6 bases lay between the germline ends. CDR3 nucleotides: TGTGCCAGTAGCGACTACTCTGGGGCCAACGTCCTGACTTTC. It yields the protein CASSDYSGANVLTF.

This clone has just a few counts. The chain recombines TRBV19 with TRBJ2-7, with 7 positions matching TRBD1. Germline values: CDR1 LNHDA, CDR2 SQIVND (reference sequence). This CDR3 is 14 amino acids long. V lost 5 bases to trimming and J lost 4 bases; unmatched junction nucleotides: 8. The CDR3, as DNA: TGTGCCAGTAGTTCCCCGGGACAGAGATACGAGCAGTACTTC. Its translation is CASSSPGQRYEQYF.